This TCR beta chain was sequenced during a study of CD8 T cells in ankylosing spondylitis. General study findings and limits: Seemingly characteristic of ankylosing spondylitis blood was a TCR beta motif consisting of eight highly homologous variants.

About this clonotype: The antigen remains undetermined.

TCRdb itself ran the 5' RACE reads through MiXCR, one entry per CDR3 protein. The table lists a few hundred thousand distinct CDR3 sequences, roughly 18% of them singletons. CDR3 length: 16 residues. Per germline, CDR1 DFQATT and CDR2 SNEGSKA (reference sequence). Trimming shortened V by 6 bases and J by 4 bases, and 22 bases separated the two germline ends. This TCR derives from a male donor with ankylosing spondylitis. The material sequenced was blood, either unsorted or a sorted T cell fraction (not recorded which). V and J are TRBV20-1 and TRBJ2-1; D possibly corresponds to TRBD2 (7 bases). As DNA, the CDR3 is TGCAGTGCCCCCCCGCCCACAGGGAGGGTTTACAATGAGCAGTTCTTC. This gives the protein CSAPPPTGRVYNEQFF.